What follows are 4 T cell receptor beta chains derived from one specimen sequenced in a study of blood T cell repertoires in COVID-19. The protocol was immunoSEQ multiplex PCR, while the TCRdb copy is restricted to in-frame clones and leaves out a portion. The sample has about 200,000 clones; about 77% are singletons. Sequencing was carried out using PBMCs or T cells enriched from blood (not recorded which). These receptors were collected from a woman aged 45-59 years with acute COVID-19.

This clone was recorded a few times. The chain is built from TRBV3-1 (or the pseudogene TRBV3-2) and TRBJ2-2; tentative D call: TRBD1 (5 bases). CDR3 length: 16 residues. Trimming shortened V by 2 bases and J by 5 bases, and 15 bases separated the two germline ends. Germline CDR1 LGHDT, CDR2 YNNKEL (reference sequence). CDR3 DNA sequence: TGTGCCAGCAGCCAATCCGGCAGGGTTCAAACCGGGGAGCTGTTTTTT. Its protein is CASSQSGRVQTGELFF.

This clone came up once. The CDR3 coding sequence is TGTGCCAGCAGCCTCGGACAGGGGCGAAACACCATATATTTT. The encoded protein is CASSLGQGRNTIYF. This sequence joins TRBV2 and TRBJ1-3; 9 bases align to TRBD1. The V gene's germline CDR1 is SNHLY and CDR2 FYNNEI. The CDR3 runs to 14 residues. V dropped 6 bases and J dropped 5; count of bases not matched to a gene: 5.

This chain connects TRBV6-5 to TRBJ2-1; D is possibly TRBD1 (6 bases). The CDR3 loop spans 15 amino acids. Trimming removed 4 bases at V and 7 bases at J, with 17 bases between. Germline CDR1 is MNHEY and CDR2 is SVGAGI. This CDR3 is CASSWRPQGHNEQFF. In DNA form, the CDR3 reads TGTGCCAGCAGTTGGAGGCCCCAGGGACATAATGAGCAGTTCTTC.

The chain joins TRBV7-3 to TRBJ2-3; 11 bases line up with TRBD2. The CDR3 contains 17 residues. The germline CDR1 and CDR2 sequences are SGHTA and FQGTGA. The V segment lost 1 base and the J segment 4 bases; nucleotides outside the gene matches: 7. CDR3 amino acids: CASSLNPGSGGADTQYF. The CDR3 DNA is TGTGCCAGCAGCTTAAACCCAGGTAGCGGGGGGGCAGATACGCAGTATTTT.